Each of the 10 T cell receptor beta chains below was sequenced from the same sample in a study of shared clonotypes between healthy human individuals. Positively selected for CCR7, the CD45RO-negative cells used as naive CD8 cells excluded terminally differentiated effector memory CD45RA+ cells. TCRdb's copy holds only in-frame clones and misses some; the assay was immunoSEQ multiplex PCR. The sample includes approximately 2,000,000 clones, over 85% of them seen just once. Sequenced: naive CD8+ T cells from PBMCs. The receptors were gathered from a man younger than 35 in good health. Some clones in this sample may be carry-over from other donors' samples.

Notes on this clone: The sample contains more than one DNA sequence encoding this CDR3. In DNA, the CDR3 is TGCAGCGTTGAAGATCGAGACACTGAAGCTTTCTTT. This gives the protein CSVEDRDTEAFF. The gene calls are TRBV29-1 and TRBJ1-1; D remains unclear. The V gene's germline CDR1 is SQVTM and CDR2 ANQGSEA. The length of the CDR3 is 12 residues. V was clipped by 0 bases and J by 3 bases, with 5 bases between them.

The rearrangement joins TRBV5-1 to TRBJ2-5, with D perhaps TRBD1 or TRBD2 (6 bases each). The CDR3 has 15 residues. V was shortened by 5 bases and J by 3 bases, with 17 bases between the two germline ends. Germline lookup yields CDR1 SGHRS and CDR2 YFSETQ. In DNA, the CDR3 is TGCGCCAGCAGATTACAGGGACTCTTAAAAGAGACCCAGTACTTC. It translates to CASRLQGLLKETQYF.

CDR3 bases: TGTGCCAGCAGCCCAGGGGGCTCCCTCTACGAGCAGTACTTC. Translation: CASSPGGSLYEQYF. The V gene is TRBV5-6, the J gene TRBJ2-7, with 8 bases fitting TRBD1. The CDR3 has 14 residues. V lost 4 bases, J lost 3 bases, and 6 bases stayed unmatched. The V gene's germline CDR1 is SGHDT and CDR2 YYEEEE.

The chain employs TRBV11-2 and TRBJ2-7; 9 bases agree with TRBD2. CDR3 length equals 14 residues. Germline V gene lookup returns CDR1 SGHAT and CDR2 FQNNGV. Unmatched junction bases numbered 4, after V lost 3 bases and J lost 4 bases. The CDR3 spells CASSLAGGPYEQYF. In nucleotides, the CDR3 is TGTGCCAGCAGCTTGGCGGGAGGGCCGTACGAGCAGTACTTC.

The gene calls are TRBV9 and TRBJ2-2; D remains ambiguous. There are 12 residues in the CDR3. Trimming removed 3 bases from V and 6 bases from J, with 6 bases in between. Looked up from germline, CDR1 is SGDLS and CDR2 is YYNGEE. CDR3 nucleotide sequence: TGTGCCAGCAGCGATCTGGCCGGGGAGCTGTTTTTT. Translation gives CASSDLAGELFF.

The CDR3 sequence is CASSVMRSGANVLTF. The CDR3 DNA is TGTGCCAGCAGCGTCATGAGGTCCGGGGCCAACGTCCTGACTTTC. The chain links TRBV9 to TRBJ2-6; D ambiguous. Trimming cost V 2 bases and J 4 bases, with 10 bases left between them. The CDR3 sequence is 15 residues long. CDR1 and CDR2 from the germline V gene are SGDLS and YYNGEE.

The chain joins TRBV4-1 to TRBJ2-3; D unresolved. V lost 3 bases to trimming and J lost 0 bases, with 4 bases between them. This CDR3 has 13 amino acids. The germline V gene has CDR1 MGHRA and CDR2 YSYEKL. The CDR3 reads CASSQSSTDTQYF. CDR3 in DNA: TGCGCCAGCAGCCAGAGTAGCACAGATACGCAGTATTTT.

The CDR3 here is CASSERANSYEQYF. CDR3 bases: TGTGCCAGCAGTGAGCGGGCGAACTCCTACGAGCAGTACTTC. The genes are TRBV2 and TRBJ2-7; TRBD2 might be the D (5 bases). The CDR3 loop spans 14 amino acids. Per the germline V gene, CDR1 is SNHLY and CDR2 is FYNNEI. V lost 3 bases, J lost 0 bases, and 9 bases lay in between.

This rearrangement joins TRBV5-6 to TRBJ2-2; D not resolved. CDR3 size: 13 residues. Trimming removed 2 bases at V and 4 bases at J, with 6 bases between. The germline V gene has CDR1 SGHDT and CDR2 YYEEEE. The CDR3 protein is CASSFRPTGELFF. CDR3 nucleotides: TGTGCCAGCAGCTTTCGTCCCACCGGGGAGCTGTTTTTT. The full variable domain, rest sourced from reference TRBV5-6 and TRBJ2-2, is DAGVTQSPTHLIKTRGQQVTLRCSPKSGHDTVSWYQQALGQGPQFIFQYYEEEERQRGNFPDRFSGHQFPNYSSELNVNALLLGDSALYLCASSFRPTGELFFGEGSRLTVL.

This clone was counted between two and nine times. CDR3 nucleotide sequence: TGTGCCAGTAGTAGGGACAGGGGAACTCATGGCTACACCTTC. Its protein is CASSRDRGTHGYTF. This chain connects TRBV19 to TRBJ1-2, with 10 bases lining up with TRBD1. V trimming: 4 bases; J trimming: 6 bases; junction bases outside the gene matches: 5. This CDR3 is 14 amino acids long. Germline V CDR1 and CDR2: LNHDA, SQIVND (reference sequence).